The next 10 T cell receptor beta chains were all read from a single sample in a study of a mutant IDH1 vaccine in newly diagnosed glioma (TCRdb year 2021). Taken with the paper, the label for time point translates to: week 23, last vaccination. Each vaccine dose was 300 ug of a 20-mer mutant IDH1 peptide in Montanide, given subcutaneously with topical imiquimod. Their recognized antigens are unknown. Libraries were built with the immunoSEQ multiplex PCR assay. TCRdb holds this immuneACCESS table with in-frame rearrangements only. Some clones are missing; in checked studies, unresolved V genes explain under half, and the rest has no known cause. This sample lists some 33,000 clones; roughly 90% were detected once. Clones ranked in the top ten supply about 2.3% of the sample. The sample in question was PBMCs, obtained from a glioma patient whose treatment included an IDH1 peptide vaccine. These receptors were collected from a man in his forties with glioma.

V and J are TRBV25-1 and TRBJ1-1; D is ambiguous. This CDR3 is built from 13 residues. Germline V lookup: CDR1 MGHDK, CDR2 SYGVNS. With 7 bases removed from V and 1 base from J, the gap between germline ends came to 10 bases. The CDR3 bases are TGTGCCAGCAAGAAGGGTTGGAACACTGAAGCTTTCTTT. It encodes CASKKGWNTEAFF.

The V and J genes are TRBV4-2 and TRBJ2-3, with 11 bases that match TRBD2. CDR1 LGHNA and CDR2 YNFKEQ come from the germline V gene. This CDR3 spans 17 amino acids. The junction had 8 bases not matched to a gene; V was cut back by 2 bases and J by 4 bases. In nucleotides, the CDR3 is TGTGCCAGCAGCCAACGACTAGCGGGGAGAGGGGCAGATACGCAGTATTTT. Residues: CASSQRLAGRGADTQYF.

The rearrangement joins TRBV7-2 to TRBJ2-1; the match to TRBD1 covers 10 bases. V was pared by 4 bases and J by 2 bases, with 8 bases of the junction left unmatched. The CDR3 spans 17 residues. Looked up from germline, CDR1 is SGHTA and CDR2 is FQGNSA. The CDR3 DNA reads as TGTGCCAGCAGCTCCGTGCGGGACAGGGGACCCTACAATGAGCAGTTCTTC. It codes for CASSSVRDRGPYNEQFF.

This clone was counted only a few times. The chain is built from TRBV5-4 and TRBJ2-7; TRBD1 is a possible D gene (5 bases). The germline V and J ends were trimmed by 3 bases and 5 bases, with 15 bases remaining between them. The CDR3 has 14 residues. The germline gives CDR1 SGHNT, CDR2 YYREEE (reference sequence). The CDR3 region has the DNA TGTGCCAGCAGCTCTCTGTTGCAGGGAAACGAGCAGTACTTC. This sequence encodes CASSSLLQGNEQYF.

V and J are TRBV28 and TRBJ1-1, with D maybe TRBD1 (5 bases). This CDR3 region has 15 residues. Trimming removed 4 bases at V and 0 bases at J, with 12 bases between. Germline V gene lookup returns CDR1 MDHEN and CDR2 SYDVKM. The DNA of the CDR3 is TGTGCCAGCAGTTCCCCGGGGGGGATGAACACTGAAGCTTTCTTT. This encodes CASSSPGGMNTEAFF.

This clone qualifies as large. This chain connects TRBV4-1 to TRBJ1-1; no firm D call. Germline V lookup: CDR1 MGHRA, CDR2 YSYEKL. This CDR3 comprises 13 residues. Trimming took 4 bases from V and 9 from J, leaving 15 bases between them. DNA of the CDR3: TGCGCCAGCAGCCTCAGAATTAGTCAGAAAGCTTTCTTT. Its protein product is CASSLRISQKAFF.

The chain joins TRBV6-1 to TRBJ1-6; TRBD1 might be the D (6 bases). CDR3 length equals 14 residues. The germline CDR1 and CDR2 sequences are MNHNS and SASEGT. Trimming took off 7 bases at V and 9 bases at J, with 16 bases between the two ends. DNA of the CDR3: TGTGCCAGCAAACTGTGGACAGCCGGTTCACCCCTCCACTTT. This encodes CASKLWTAGSPLHF.

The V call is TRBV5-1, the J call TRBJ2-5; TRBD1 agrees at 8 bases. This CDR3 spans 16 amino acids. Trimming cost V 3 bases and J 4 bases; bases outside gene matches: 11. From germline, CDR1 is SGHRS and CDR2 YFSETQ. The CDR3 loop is CASSSQPQGEGETQYF. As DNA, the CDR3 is TGCGCCAGCAGCTCACAACCACAGGGGGAAGGAGAGACCCAGTACTTC.

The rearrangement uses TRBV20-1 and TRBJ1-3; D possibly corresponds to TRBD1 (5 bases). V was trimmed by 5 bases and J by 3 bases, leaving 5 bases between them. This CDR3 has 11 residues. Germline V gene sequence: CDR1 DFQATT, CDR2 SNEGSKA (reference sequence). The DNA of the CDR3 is TGCAGTGCTGACAGTGGAAACACCATATATTTT. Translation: CSADSGNTIYF.

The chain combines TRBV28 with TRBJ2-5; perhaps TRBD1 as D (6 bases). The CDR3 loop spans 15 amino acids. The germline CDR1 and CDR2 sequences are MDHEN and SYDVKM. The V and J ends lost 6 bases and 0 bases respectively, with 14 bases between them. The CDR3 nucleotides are TGTGCCAGCAGCAAAGGGACATCGTACCAAGAGACCCAGTACTTC. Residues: CASSKGTSYQETQYF.